A single sample is the source of the 23 T cell receptor beta chains below, sequenced in a study of T cell changes during pregnancy in multiple sclerosis. Measured with immunoSEQ multiplex PCR; TCRdb has only the in-frame clones, and not every one. The sample lists fewer than 65,000 clones; around 93% were seen once. Sequences were derived from peripheral blood, sampled in the second trimester of pregnancy. The receptors stem from a female donor with multiple sclerosis, enrolled in a pregnancy study.

V and J are TRBV11-2 and TRBJ2-1, with TRBD2 matching over 11 bases. Trimming took 4 bases from V and 4 from J; bases not matched to a gene: 3. Germline V gives CDR1 SGHAT, CDR2 FQNNGV. This CDR3 spans 15 amino acids. DNA of the CDR3: TGTGCCAGCAGCTGGCTAGCGGGAGGTTACAATGAGCAGTTCTTC. Its translation is CASSWLAGGYNEQFF.

The J gene is TRBJ2-3, the V gene TRBV13, with TRBD2 matching 13 bases. CDR3 size: 19 residues. From germline, CDR1 is PRHDT and CDR2 FYEKMQ (reference sequence). Trimming took 0 bases from V and 6 from J; bases not matched to a gene: 12. CDR3 in amino acids: CASSLGQGTSGERGDTQYF. The CDR3 DNA follows: TGTGCCAGCAGCTTAGGCCAAGGGACTAGCGGGGAGAGGGGCGATACGCAGTATTTT.

V is TRBV29-1 and J is TRBJ1-1, with D unclear. Germline V CDR1 and CDR2: SQVTM, ANQGSEA. V lost 0 bases and J 4 bases, leaving 12 bases between the germline ends. CDR3 length: 14 residues. The CDR3 region is CSVEDHGVGTEAFF. As DNA, the CDR3 is TGCAGCGTTGAAGATCACGGAGTTGGCACTGAAGCTTTCTTT.

The chain is built from TRBV7-9 and TRBJ1-2; TRBD1 matches 10 bases. Germline values: CDR1 SEHNR, CDR2 FQNEAQ (reference sequence). The CDR3 loop spans 15 amino acids. Losses at the gene ends were 1 base for V and 4 bases for J; bases not matched to a gene: 3. DNA of the CDR3: TGTGCCAGCAGCTTAGGGAGGGACAGGGGCTATGGCTACACCTTC. Protein sequence: CASSLGRDRGYGYTF. Full variable domain (rest looked up from reference TRBV7-9 and TRBJ1-2): DTGVSQNPRHKITKRGQNVTFRCDPISEHNRLYWYRQTLGQGPEFLTYFQNEAQLEKSRLLSDRFSAERPKGSFSTLEIQRTEQGDSAMYLCASSLGRDRGYGYTFGSGTRLTVV.

V is TRBV2 and J is TRBJ2-1; possibly TRBD2 for D (5 bases). The CDR3 extends over 13 amino acids. Germline loops: CDR1 SNHLY, CDR2 FYNNEI. Trimming stripped 5 bases from V and 3 bases from J, with 8 bases between. CDR3 coding DNA: TGTGCCAGCAGTTCAGCGGTCTACAATGAGCAGTTCTTC. Protein product: CASSSAVYNEQFF.

The chain has TRBV19 and TRBJ2-2, with 7 bases aligning to TRBD2. Germline CDR1 LNHDA, CDR2 SQIVND (reference sequence). This CDR3 is 16 amino acids long. The ends lost 2 bases at V and 2 bases at J; junction bases unmatched: 5. CDR3 DNA: TGTGCCAGTAGTATATTTGGGGAGGGCAACACCGGGGAGCTGTTTTTT. Amino acid sequence: CASSIFGEGNTGELFF.

This rearrangement joins TRBV29-1 to TRBJ2-5; TRBD2 is a possible D gene (5 bases). The V end lost 2 bases, the J end lost 5 bases, and 15 bases lay between the germline ends. Germline assignment: CDR1 SQVTM and CDR2 ANQGSEA. The length of the CDR3 is 14 residues. The CDR3 protein is CSVEKLDVLETQYF. As DNA, the CDR3 is TGCAGCGTTGAAAAACTAGACGTCCTTGAGACCCAGTACTTC.

The V and J genes are TRBV6-5 and TRBJ1-5, with TRBD1 matching over 11 bases. J gave up 3 bases and V 6 bases, and 4 bases lay outside the gene matches. This CDR3 is 15 amino acids long. Germline CDR1 MNHEY, CDR2 SVGAGI. In DNA form, the CDR3 reads TGTGCCAGCAGGGGGACAGGGGGTACCAATCAGCCCCAGCATTTT. Its protein is CASRGTGGTNQPQHF.

The sample holds one count of this clone. V gene TRBV7-3 combines with J gene TRBJ2-6; 10 positions match TRBD1. Germline V gene data show CDR1 as SGHTA and CDR2 as FQGTGA. The CDR3 spans 18 residues. Losses at the gene ends were 5 bases for V and 2 bases for J; bases not matched to a gene: 9. CDR3 in DNA: TGTGCCAGCAGCCTAAACCGGGACAGGGGAGCTGGGGCCAACGTCCTGACTTTC. Protein: CASSLNRDRGAGANVLTF.

This clone occurred a few times. V gene TRBV6-4 combines with J gene TRBJ2-3, with 9 nucleotides matching TRBD2. Germline-derived CDR1 and CDR2 are MRHNA and SNTAGT. The V gene end was trimmed by 6 bases and the J gene end by 5 bases; junction bases not matched to a gene: 3. The CDR3 contains 13 residues. This CDR3 reads CASSEREVDTQYF. The CDR3 coding sequence is TGTGCCAGCAGCGAGCGGGAGGTAGATACGCAGTATTTT.

Written as DNA, the CDR3 is TGTGCCAGCAGCTTAGAGGTGGGGGCGAAGGCTGAAGCTTTCTTT. Protein: CASSLEVGAKAEAFF. The chain combines TRBV7-8 with TRBJ1-1; TRBD1 might be the D (6 bases). Trimming took 1 base from V and 6 from J, leaving 15 bases between them. Germline V gives CDR1 SGHVS, CDR2 FQNEAQ. CDR3 size: 15 residues.

The chain recombines TRBV15 with TRBJ2-1; no clear D. Trimming cost V 5 bases and J 5 bases, with 16 bases left between them. Germline CDR1 LNHNV, CDR2 YYDKDF (reference sequence). The CDR3 has 15 amino acids. The chain's CDR3 is CATSSDPGRDNEQFF. The CDR3 region has the DNA TGTGCCACCAGCTCAGACCCTGGCCGGGACAATGAGCAGTTCTTC.

The chain couples TRBV11-2 to TRBJ2-1; 7 positions match TRBD2. V lost 0 bases and J lost 11; bases outside the gene matches: 13. Germline V gene sequence: CDR1 SGHAT, CDR2 FQNNGV. This CDR3 is built from 16 residues. Written as DNA, the CDR3 is TGTGCCAGCAGCTTAGATTTGTCGGGAGGCACCATGAAGCAGTTCTTC. Its translation: CASSLDLSGGTMKQFF.

The rearrangement uses TRBV11-3 and TRBJ2-1, with D hard to call. The CDR3 loop spans 15 amino acids. Trimming cost V 0 bases and J 4 bases, with 10 bases left between them. Germline CDR1 SGHNT, CDR2 YENEEA. The CDR3 protein is CASSLEQHLYNEQFF. The CDR3 region has the DNA TGTGCCAGCAGCTTAGAACAGCACCTGTACAATGAGCAGTTCTTC.

The rearrangement uses TRBV11-1 and TRBJ2-2, with 8 bases aligning to TRBD1. Trimming removed 7 bases from V and 4 bases from J; junction bases left unmatched: 17. Germline CDR1 reads SGHAT; CDR2 reads FQDESV (reference sequence). The CDR3 spans 18 residues. The CDR3 nucleotides are TGTGCCAGCACCCGAACCCGACCAGGGGGCGCAGTCACCGGGGAGCTGTTTTTT. Its protein product is CASTRTRPGGAVTGELFF. The variable domain in full, completed from reference TRBV11-1 and TRBJ2-2, reads EAEVAQSPRYKITEKSQAVAFWCDPISGHATLYWYRQILGQGPELLVQFQDESVVDDSQLPKDRFSAERLKGVDSTLKIQPAELGDSAMYLCASTRTRPGGAVTGELFFGEGSRLTVL.

The rearrangement joins TRBV4-2 to TRBJ1-1; no clear D. The germline V gene encodes CDR1 LGHNA and CDR2 YNFKEQ. The CDR3 has 15 residues. Trimming took 0 bases from V and 1 from J, leaving 9 bases between them. CDR3 amino acids: CASSQDLESNTEAFF. CDR3 in DNA: TGTGCCAGCAGCCAAGATTTGGAGTCGAACACTGAAGCTTTCTTT.

This chain connects TRBV28 to TRBJ2-3; 7 positions match TRBD1. The CDR3 spans 15 residues. V lost 6 bases and J lost 4; bases outside the gene matches: 10. Germline V gene data show CDR1 as MDHEN and CDR2 as SYDVKM. CDR3 sequence reads: CASRTDRVVSDTQYF. The CDR3 DNA reads TGTGCCAGCAGGACCGACAGGGTTGTATCAGATACGCAGTATTTT.

This chain connects TRBV5-1 to TRBJ2-2; 9 bases fit TRBD1. The V segment lost 3 bases and the J segment 4 bases; nucleotides outside the gene matches: 1. The length of the CDR3 is 14 residues. The germline V gene encodes CDR1 SGHRS and CDR2 YFSETQ. CDR3 bases: TGCGCCAGCAGCTGGGGACAGGGCACCGGGGAGCTGTTTTTT. Encoded protein: CASSWGQGTGELFF.

The chain is built from TRBV20-1 and TRBJ2-3; no clear D gene. This CDR3 has 11 amino acids. The V end lost 5 bases, the J end lost 6 bases, and 9 bases lay between the germline ends. Germline CDR1 reads DFQATT; CDR2 reads SNEGSKA (reference sequence). CDR3 sequence reads: CSARFPDTQYF. CDR3 nucleotide sequence: TGCAGTGCTCGTTTCCCGGATACGCAGTATTTT.

The V gene is TRBV4-3, the J gene TRBJ2-5, with D perhaps TRBD1 (6 bases). Trimming left V 0 bases short and J 5 bases short, with 10 bases between. Per germline, CDR1 LGHNA and CDR2 YSLEER. The CDR3 consists of 14 residues. CDR3 DNA sequence: TGCGCCAGCAGCCAAGATTCAGGGGACGAGACCCAGTACTTC. Protein: CASSQDSGDETQYF.

V usage is TRBV4-2 and J usage is TRBJ2-1, with a tentative D call TRBD1 (6 bases). The CDR3 runs to 17 residues. Trimming stripped 0 bases from V and 2 bases from J, with 14 bases between. Germline V gene data show CDR1 as LGHNA and CDR2 as YNFKEQ. CDR3 sequence reads: CASSQDFQGPPYNEQFF. The CDR3 coding sequence is TGTGCCAGCAGCCAAGATTTTCAGGGGCCCCCCTACAATGAGCAGTTCTTC.

The V call is TRBV15, the J call TRBJ2-1; D gene ambiguous. The CDR3 contains 13 residues. V lost 3 bases and J lost 4, with 7 bases in between. CDR1 LNHNV and CDR2 YYDKDF come from the germline V gene (reference sequence). The CDR3 spells CATSSLKYNEQFF. The CDR3 DNA reads TGTGCCACCAGCAGCCTTAAATACAATGAGCAGTTCTTC.

The rearrangement uses TRBV12-5 and TRBJ2-1, with 9 positions matching TRBD1. With V trimmed by 5 bases and J by 5 bases, 16 bases remained unmatched. Germline loops: CDR1 LGHNT, CDR2 FRNRAP. The CDR3 is 18 amino acids. The CDR3 reads CASGPGGQGWEEDNEQFF. The DNA for the CDR3 is TGTGCTAGTGGTCCAGGGGGACAGGGATGGGAGGAAGACAATGAGCAGTTCTTC.